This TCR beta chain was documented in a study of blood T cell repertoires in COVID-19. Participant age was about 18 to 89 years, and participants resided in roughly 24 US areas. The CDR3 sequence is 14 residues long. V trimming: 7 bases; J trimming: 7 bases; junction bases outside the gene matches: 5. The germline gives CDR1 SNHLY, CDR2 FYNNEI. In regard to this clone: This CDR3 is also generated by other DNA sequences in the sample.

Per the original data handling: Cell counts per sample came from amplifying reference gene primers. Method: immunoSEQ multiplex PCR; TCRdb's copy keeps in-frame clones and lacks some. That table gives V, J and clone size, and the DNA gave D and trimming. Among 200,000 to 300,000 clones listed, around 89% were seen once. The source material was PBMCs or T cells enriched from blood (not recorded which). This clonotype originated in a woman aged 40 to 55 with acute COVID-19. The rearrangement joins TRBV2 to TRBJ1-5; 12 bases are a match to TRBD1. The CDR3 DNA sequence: TGTGCCAGCACCGGGACAGGGGGCTCCCAGCCCCAGCATTTT. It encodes CASTGTGGSQPQHF.